This T cell receptor (beta chain) was documented in a study of vaccination and CD4 T cells after COVID-19. Background on the study: Six males and four females, two of them Hispanic, were enrolled as convalescents.

The CDR3 is 14 amino acids. Germline CDR1 SGHNT, CDR2 YENEEA. V lost 2 bases and J lost 2, with 9 bases in between. About this clonotype: What it binds is unknown.

Sample treatment: approximately nine-day PBMC culture with coronavirus spike peptide pools or control peptides (ViraFEST assay). ViraFEST sequenced TCRs after peptide-pool expansion of antigen-specific T cells. Sequenced with the Oncomine TCR Beta short-read assay was DNA taken from cultured CD4+ T cells. A single record per CDR3 protein comes from TCRdb applying MiXCR to the PCR reads. The data hold under 25,000 distinct CDR3 sequences, with 20% to 30% observed a single time. The source material was cultured CD4+ T cells from blood. The clonotype comes from a human donor with COVID-19. The chain carries TRBV11-3 and TRBJ2-5; D is unclear. The CDR3 bases are TGTGCCAGCAGCTTAAGGGCAAAACAAGAGACCCAGTACTTC. Protein: CASSLRAKQETQYF.